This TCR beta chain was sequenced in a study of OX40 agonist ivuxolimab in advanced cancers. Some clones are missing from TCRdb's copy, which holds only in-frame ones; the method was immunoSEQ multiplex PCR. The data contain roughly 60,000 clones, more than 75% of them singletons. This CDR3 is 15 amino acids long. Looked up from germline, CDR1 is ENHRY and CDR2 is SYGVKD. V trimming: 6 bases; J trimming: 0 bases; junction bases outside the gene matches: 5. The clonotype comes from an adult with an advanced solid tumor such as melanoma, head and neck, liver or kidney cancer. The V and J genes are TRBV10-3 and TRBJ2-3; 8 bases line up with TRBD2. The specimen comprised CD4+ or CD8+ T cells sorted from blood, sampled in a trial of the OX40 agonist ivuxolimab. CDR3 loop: CAISGSGESTDTQYF. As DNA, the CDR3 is TGTGCCATCAGCGGTAGCGGGGAGAGCACAGATACGCAGTATTTT.